This T cell receptor beta chain originates from a study of human T cells and chemical hapten exposure. General study findings and limits: No alteration of TCRs above 1 in 1000 frequency was seen with DPC sensitization.

The time point here: patch test 3, about 24 weeks after DPC sensitization. This sample's treatment: therapeutic diphenylcyclopropenone sensitization with weekly scalp DPC. As regards this clonotype: No antigen is known for it.

This CDR3 has 16 residues. Germline CDR1 and CDR2: MNHNY and SVGAGI (reference sequence). V was clipped by 5 bases and J by 5 bases; unmatched bases: 12. TCRdb redid the calling of the RACE reads with MiXCR, one entry per CDR3 protein. Of around 130,000 distinct CDR3 sequences listed, over 9% are singletons. This receptor was identified in a woman aged 45-65 years with alopecia areata. Some clones in this sample may be carry-over from other donors' samples. This chain uses TRBV6-6 with TRBJ2-7; TRBD1 aligns across 10 bases. The specimen comprised whole blood, sampled in connection with sensitization to the hapten diphenylcyclopropenone (DPC). The CDR3 reads CASSTPTGGSPNEQYF. CDR3 in DNA: TGTGCCAGCAGTACCCCGACAGGGGGCAGCCCAAACGAGCAGTACTTC.